Sequencing of this T cell receptor beta chain was carried out in a study of blood T cell repertoires in COVID-19. Profiled with immunoSEQ multiplex PCR; TCRdb holds only in-frame clones, not every one. The table lists 200,000 to 250,000 clones, around nine tenths of them singletons, with under 5.5% in the top ten. The sample holds one count of this clone. Germline V gives CDR1 SEHNR, CDR2 FQNEAQ (reference sequence). The length of the CDR3 is 16 residues. Between the trimmed V and J ends, which lost 3 bases and 4 bases, there was a span of 18 bases. The specimen sequenced was peripheral blood. The rearrangement uses TRBV7-9 and TRBJ1-1; D remains ambiguous. The origin of this receptor is a woman aged 40 to 49 with acute or convalescent COVID-19. The CDR3 bases are TGTGCCAGCAGCTTTGGGCTATCCGTGGGTGGCACTGAAGCTTTCTTT. Its protein is CASSFGLSVGGTEAFF. Variable domain in full (rest from reference TRBV7-9 and TRBJ1-1): DTGVSQNPRHKITKRGQNVTFRCDPISEHNRLYWYRQTLGQGPEFLTYFQNEAQLEKSRLLSDRFSAERPKGSFSTLEIQRTEQGDSAMYLCASSFGLSVGGTEAFFGQGTRLTVV.